This TCR beta chain was profiled in a study of Ad26.COV2.S vaccination and SARS-CoV-2 variants. Study summary: Ad26.COV2.S given intramuscularly, once or twice 56 days apart. Study-wide results and limits: Post-vaccination spike-specific CD8+ and CD4+ T cell responses reportedly had substantial breadth. Spike-specific TCR breadth ran higher among vaccine recipients than placebo recipients.

A remark on this clone: Its specificity is unknown.

The treatment here: roughly 19 received Ad26.COV2.S at low or high dose, single or two shots; roughly five received placebo; per-sample allocation not given. Collection of the samples took place on day 63 after the first injection of vaccine or placebo. This CDR3 spans 13 amino acids. The ends lost 1 base at V and 9 bases at J; junction bases unmatched: 4. CDR1 and CDR2 from the germline V gene are SGHDT and YYEEEE. The protocol was immunoSEQ multiplex PCR, while the TCRdb copy is restricted to in-frame clones and leaves out a portion. The profile shows about 680,000 clones, roughly 90% of them singletons.

The chain is built from TRBV5-6 and TRBJ2-4; 7 bases map to TRBD1. This clonotype originated in a person aged 18 to 59 who received the Ad26.COV2.S COVID-19 vaccine or a placebo. The source was peripheral blood, collected in a trial of Ad26.COV2.S vaccine versus placebo. As DNA, the CDR3 is TGTGCCAGCAGCTTGAAGGGGGCAGGCATTCAGTACTTC. Encoded protein: CASSLKGAGIQYF.